Sequencing of this T cell receptor beta chain was carried out in a study of cytomegalovirus exposure and HLA in healthy donors. General study points: Indistinguishable V segments such as TRBV6-2 and TRBV6-3 were excluded.

Both 60 Vbeta primers and 13 Jbeta primers went into the PCR. Assay used: immunoSEQ multiplex PCR; TCRdb lists only in-frame clones, some missing. This sample's table reports approximately 71,000 clones. The CDR3 is 14 residues long. V gave up 5 bases and J gave up 3 bases, with 14 bases separating them. Germline V CDR1 and CDR2: SGHTA, FQGNSA. With regard to this clone: As yet, its antigen is unknown.

The rearrangement uses TRBV7-2 and TRBJ2-7, with a weak D call TRBD1 (6 bases). Specimen: PBMCs. The receptor's source is a female donor in good health and CMV-seropositive. DNA for the CDR3: TGTGCCAGCAGCGAGGGGGTCGGCGTCTACGAGCAGTACTTC. Translating gives CASSEGVGVYEQYF.